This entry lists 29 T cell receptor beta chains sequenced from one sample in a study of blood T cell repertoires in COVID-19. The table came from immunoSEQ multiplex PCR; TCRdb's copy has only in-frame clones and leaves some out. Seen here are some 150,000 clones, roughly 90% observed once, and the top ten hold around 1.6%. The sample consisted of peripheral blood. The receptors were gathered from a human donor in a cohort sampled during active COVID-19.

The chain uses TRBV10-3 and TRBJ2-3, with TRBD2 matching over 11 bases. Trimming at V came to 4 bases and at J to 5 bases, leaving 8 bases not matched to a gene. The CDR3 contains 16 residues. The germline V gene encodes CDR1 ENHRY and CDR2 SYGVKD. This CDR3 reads CAISGVAGGFGDTQYF. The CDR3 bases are TGTGCCATCAGTGGGGTAGCGGGGGGGTTTGGAGATACGCAGTATTTT.

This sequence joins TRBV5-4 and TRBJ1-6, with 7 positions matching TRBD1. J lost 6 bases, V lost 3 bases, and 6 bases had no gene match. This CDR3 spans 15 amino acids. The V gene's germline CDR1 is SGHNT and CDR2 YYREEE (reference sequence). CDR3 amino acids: CASSWDRRINSPLHF. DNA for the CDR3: TGTGCCAGCAGCTGGGACAGAAGGATTAATTCACCCCTCCACTTT.

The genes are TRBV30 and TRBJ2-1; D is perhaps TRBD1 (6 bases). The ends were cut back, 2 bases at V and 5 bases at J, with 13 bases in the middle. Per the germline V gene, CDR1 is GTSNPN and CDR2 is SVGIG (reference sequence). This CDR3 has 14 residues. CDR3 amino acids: CAWSPQGLNNEQFF. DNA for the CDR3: TGTGCCTGGAGTCCCCAGGGGCTGAACAATGAGCAGTTCTTC. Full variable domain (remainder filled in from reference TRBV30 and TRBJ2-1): SQTIHQWPATLVQPVGSPLSLECTVEGTSNPNLYWYRQAAGRGLQLLFYSVGIGQISSEVPQNLSASRPQDRQFILSSKKLLLSDSGFYLCAWSPQGLNNEQFFGPGTRLTVL.

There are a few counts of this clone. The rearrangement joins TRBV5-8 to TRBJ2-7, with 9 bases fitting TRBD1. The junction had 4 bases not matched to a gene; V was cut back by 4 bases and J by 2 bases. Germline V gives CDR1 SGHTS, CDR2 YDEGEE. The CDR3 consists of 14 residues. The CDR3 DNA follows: TGTGCCAGCAGCGCCAGACAGGGGGCCTACGAGCAGTACTTC. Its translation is CASSARQGAYEQYF.

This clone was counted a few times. CDR3 DNA: TGTGCCAGCAGCTTAGCGTTAAATTCACCCCTCCACTTT. Its protein product is CASSLALNSPLHF. V and J are TRBV7-2 and TRBJ1-6; D unresolved. Trimming removed 0 bases from V and 7 bases from J, with 4 bases in between. The CDR3 loop spans 13 amino acids. The germline gives CDR1 SGHTA, CDR2 FQGNSA.

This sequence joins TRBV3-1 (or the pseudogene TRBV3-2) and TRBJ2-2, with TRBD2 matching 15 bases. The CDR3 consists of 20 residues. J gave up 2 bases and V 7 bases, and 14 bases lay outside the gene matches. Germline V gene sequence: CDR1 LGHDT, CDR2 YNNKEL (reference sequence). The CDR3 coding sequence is TGTGCCAGCACCCCAACCCCTGGACTAGCGGGGGGGCGTAACACCGGGGAGCTGTTTTTT. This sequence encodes CASTPTPGLAGGRNTGELFF.

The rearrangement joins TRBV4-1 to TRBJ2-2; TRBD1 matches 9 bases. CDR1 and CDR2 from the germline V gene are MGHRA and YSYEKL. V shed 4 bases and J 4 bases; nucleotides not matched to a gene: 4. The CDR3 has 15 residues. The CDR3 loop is CASSRRDRATGELFF. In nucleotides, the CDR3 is TGCGCCAGCAGCCGGCGGGACAGGGCCACCGGGGAGCTGTTTTTT.

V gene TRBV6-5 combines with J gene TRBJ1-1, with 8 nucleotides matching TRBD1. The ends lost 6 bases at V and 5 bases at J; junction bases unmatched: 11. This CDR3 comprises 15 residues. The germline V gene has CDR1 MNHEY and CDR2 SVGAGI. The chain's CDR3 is CASSPGTGMGTEAFF. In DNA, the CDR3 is TGTGCCAGCAGCCCCGGGACAGGAATGGGTACTGAAGCTTTCTTT.

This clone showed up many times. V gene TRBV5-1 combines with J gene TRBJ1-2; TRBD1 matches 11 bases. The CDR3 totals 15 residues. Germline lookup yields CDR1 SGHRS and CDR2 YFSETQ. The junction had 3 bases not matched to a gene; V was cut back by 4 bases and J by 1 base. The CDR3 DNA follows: TGCGCCAGCAGCCCGGGACAGGGGGTTAACTATGGCTACACCTTC. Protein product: CASSPGQGVNYGYTF.

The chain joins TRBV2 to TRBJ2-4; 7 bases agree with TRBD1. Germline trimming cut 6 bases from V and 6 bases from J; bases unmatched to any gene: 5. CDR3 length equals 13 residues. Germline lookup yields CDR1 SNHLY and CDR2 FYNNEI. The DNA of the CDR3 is TGTGCCAGCAGGATGGGACAGCTAAACATTCAGTACTTC. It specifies CASRMGQLNIQYF.

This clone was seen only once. CDR3 region: CASSGPGQGRFGNTIYF. CDR3 bases: TGTGCCAGCAGTGGGCCGGGACAGGGTAGATTCGGAAACACCATATATTTT. This chain joins TRBV25-1 and TRBJ1-3; 9 bases line up with TRBD1. V lost 4 bases to trimming and J lost 4 bases; unmatched junction nucleotides: 11. The CDR3 consists of 17 residues. Germline assignment: CDR1 MGHDK and CDR2 SYGVNS. The full variable domain, its missing parts supplied by reference TRBV25-1 and TRBJ1-3, is EADIYQTPRYLVIGTGKKITLECSQTMGHDKMYWYQQDPGMELHLIHYSYGVNSTEKGDLSSESTVSRIRTEHFPLTLESARPSHTSQYLCASSGPGQGRFGNTIYFGEGSWLTVV.

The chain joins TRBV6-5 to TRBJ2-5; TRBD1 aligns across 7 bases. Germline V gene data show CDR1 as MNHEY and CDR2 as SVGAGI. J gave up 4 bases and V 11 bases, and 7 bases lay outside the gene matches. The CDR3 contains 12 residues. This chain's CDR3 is CASTTGTETQYF. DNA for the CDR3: TGTGCCTCAACGACAGGGACAGAGACCCAGTACTTC.

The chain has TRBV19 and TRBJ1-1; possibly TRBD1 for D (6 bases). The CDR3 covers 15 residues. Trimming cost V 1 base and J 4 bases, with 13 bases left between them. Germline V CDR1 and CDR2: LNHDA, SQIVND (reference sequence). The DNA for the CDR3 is TGTGCCAGTAGTATAGCCTACGGGGGGCCCACTGAAGCTTTCTTT. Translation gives CASSIAYGGPTEAFF.

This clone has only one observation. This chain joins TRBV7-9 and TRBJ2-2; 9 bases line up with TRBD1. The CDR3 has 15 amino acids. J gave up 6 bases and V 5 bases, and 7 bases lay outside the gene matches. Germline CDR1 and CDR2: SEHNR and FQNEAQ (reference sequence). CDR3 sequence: CASSRPGQGPGELFF. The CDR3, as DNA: TGTGCCAGCAGCCGACCGGGACAGGGCCCCGGGGAGCTGTTTTTT.

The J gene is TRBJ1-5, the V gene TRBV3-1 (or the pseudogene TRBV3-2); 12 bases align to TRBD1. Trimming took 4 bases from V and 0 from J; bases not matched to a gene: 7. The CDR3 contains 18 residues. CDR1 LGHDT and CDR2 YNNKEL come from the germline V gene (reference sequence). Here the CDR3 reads CASSRGDRGLYSNQPQHF. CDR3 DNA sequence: TGTGCCAGCAGCCGCGGGGACAGGGGGCTTTATAGCAATCAGCCCCAGCATTTT.

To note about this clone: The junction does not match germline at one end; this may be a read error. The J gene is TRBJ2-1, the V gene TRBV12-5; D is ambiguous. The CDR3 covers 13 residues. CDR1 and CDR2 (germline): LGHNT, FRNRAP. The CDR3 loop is CASGLRIYYEQFF. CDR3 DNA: TGTGCTAGTGGTTTGCGCATCTACTATGAGCAGTTCTTC.

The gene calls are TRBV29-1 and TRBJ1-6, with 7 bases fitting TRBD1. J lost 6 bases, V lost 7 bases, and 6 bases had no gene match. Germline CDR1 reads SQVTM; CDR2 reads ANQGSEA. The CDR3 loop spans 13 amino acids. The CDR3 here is CSARQGGNSPLHF. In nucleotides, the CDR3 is TGCAGCGCACGACAGGGAGGTAATTCACCCCTCCACTTT.

The CDR3 DNA sequence: TGCAGTGCTAGTGGGACAGGGCCCTACGAGCAGTACTTC. It is translated as CSASGTGPYEQYF. This chain links TRBV20-1 with TRBJ2-7; 9 nucleotides agree with TRBD1. This CDR3 spans 13 amino acids. V lost 3 bases, J lost 2 bases, and 2 bases stayed unmatched. Germline V gene data show CDR1 as DFQATT and CDR2 as SNEGSKA (reference sequence).

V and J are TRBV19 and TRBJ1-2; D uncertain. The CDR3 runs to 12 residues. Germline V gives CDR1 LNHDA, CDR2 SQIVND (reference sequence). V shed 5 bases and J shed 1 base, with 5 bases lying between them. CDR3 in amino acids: CASSLYNYGYTF. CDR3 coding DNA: TGTGCCAGTAGTCTGTATAACTATGGCTACACCTTC. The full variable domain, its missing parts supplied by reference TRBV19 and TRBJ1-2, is DGGITQSPKYLFRKEGQNVTLSCEQNLNHDAMYWYRQDPGQGLRLIYYSQIVNDFQKGDIAEGYSVSREKKESFPLTVTSAQKNPTAFYLCASSLYNYGYTFGSGTRLTVV.

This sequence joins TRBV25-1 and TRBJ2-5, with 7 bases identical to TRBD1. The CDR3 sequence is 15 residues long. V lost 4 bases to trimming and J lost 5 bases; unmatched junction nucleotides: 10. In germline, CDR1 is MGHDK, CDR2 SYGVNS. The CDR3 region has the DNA TGTGCCAGCAGTGGGGGACAGACTGTCCGGGAGACCCAGTACTTC. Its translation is CASSGGQTVRETQYF.

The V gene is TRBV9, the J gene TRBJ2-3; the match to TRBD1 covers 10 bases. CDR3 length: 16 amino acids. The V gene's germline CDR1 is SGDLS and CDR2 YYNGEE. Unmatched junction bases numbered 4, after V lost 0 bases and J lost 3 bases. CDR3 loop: CASSVVGQGGTDTQYF. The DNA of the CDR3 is TGTGCCAGCAGCGTAGTCGGACAGGGGGGAACAGATACGCAGTATTTT.

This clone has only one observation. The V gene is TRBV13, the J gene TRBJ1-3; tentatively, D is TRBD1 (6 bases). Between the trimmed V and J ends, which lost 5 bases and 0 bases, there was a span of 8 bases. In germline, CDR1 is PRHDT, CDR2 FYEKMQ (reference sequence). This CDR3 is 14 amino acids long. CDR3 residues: CASSHRDSGNTIYF. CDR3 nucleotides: TGTGCCAGCAGCCACAGGGACTCTGGAAACACCATATATTTT. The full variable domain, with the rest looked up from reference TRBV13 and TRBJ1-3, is AAGVIQSPRHLIKEKRETATLKCYPIPRHDTVYWYQQGPGQDPQFLISFYEKMQSDKGSIPDRFSAQQFSDYHSELNMSSLELGDSALYFCASSHRDSGNTIYFGEGSWLTVV.

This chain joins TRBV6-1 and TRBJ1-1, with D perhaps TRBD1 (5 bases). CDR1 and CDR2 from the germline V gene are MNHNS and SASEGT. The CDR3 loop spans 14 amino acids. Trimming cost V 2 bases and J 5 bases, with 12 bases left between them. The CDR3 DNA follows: TGTGCCAGCAGTGAAAGCGGGACCAGGACTGAAGCTTTCTTT. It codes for CASSESGTRTEAFF.

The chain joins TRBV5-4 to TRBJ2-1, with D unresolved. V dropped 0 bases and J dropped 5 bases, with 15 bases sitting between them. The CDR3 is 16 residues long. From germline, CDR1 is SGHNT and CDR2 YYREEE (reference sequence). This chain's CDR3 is CASSLDRLGMDNEQFF. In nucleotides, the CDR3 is TGTGCCAGCAGCTTGGACCGCCTAGGTATGGACAATGAGCAGTTCTTC.

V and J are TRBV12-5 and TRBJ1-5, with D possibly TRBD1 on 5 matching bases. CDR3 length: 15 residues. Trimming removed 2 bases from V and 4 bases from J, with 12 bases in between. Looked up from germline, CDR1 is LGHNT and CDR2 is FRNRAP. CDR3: CASGLLVTDNQPQHF. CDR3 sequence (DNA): TGTGCTAGTGGTTTGTTGGTGACAGATAATCAGCCCCAGCATTTT.

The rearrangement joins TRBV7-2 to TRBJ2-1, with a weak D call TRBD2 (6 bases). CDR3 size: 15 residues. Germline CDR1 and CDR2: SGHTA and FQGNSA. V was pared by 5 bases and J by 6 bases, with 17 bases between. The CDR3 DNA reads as TGTGCCAGCAGCCCCGGGACTTCCCGCTTCAATGAGCAGTTCTTC. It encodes CASSPGTSRFNEQFF.

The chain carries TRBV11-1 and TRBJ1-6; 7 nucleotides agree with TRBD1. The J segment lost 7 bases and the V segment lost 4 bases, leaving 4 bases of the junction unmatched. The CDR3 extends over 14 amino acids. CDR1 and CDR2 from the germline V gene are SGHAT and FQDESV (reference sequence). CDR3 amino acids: CASSSGQTNSPLHF. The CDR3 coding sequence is TGTGCCAGCAGCTCGGGACAGACCAATTCACCCCTCCACTTT.

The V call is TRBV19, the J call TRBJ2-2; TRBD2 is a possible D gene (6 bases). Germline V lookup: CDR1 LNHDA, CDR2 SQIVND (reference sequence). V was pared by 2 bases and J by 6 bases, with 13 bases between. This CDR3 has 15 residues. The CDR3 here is CASSIIRGSAGELFF. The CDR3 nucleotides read TGTGCCAGTAGTATAATCCGGGGGAGCGCCGGGGAGCTGTTTTTT.

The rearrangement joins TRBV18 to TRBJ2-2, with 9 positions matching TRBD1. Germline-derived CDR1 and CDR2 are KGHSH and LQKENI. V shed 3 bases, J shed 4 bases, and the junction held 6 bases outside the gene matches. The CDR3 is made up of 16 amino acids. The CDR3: CASSPGTGFGTGELFF. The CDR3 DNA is TGTGCCAGCTCACCGGGGACAGGGTTCGGCACCGGGGAGCTGTTTTTT.